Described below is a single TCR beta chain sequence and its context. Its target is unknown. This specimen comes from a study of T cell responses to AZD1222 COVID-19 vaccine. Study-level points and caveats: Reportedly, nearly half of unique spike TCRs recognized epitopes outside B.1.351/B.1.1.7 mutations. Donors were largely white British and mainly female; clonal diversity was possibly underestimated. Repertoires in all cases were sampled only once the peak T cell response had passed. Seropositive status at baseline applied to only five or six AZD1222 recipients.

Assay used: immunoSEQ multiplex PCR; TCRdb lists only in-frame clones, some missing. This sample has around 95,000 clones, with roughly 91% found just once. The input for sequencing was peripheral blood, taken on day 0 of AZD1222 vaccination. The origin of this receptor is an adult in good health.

The CDR3 nucleotides read TGCGCCAGCAGCCAGATCCGGTCTCCTGGGAGCTACACCTTC. Its translation: CASSQIRSPGSYTF. The chain has TRBV4-1 and TRBJ1-2; D not resolved. This CDR3 spans 14 amino acids. Germline V lookup: CDR1 MGHRA, CDR2 YSYEKL. V was pared by 3 bases and J by 9 bases, with 17 bases between.